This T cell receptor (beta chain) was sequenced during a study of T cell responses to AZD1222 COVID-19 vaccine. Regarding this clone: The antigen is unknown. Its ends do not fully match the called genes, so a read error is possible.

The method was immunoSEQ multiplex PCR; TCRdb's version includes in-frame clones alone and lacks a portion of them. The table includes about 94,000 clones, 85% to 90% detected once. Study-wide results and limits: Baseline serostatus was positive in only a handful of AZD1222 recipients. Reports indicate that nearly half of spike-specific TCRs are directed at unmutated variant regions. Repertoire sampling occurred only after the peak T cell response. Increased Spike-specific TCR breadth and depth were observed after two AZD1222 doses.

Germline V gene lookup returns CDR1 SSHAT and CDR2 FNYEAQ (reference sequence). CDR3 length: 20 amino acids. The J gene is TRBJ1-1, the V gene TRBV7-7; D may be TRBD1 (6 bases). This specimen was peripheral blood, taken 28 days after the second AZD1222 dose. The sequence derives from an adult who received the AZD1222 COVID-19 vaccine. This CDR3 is CASSLETVSRDNGMNTEAFF. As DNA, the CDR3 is TGTGCTAGCAGCTTAGAAACGGTATCCCGGGACAACGGTATGAACACTGAAGCTTTCTTT.